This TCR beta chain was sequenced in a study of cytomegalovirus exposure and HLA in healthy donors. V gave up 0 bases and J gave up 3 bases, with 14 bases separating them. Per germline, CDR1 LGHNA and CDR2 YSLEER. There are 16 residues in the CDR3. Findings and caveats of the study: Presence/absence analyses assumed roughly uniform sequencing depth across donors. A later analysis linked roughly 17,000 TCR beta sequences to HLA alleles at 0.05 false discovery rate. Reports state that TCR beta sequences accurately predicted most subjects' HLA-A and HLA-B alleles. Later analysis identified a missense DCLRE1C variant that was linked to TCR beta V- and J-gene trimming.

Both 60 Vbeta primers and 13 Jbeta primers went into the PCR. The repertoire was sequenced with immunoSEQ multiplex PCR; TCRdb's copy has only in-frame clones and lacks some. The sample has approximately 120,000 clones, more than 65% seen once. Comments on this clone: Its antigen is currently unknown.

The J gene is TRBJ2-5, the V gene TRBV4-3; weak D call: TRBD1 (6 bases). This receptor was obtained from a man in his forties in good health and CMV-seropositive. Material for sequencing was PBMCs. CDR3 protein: CASSQEFRQGKETQYF. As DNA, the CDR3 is TGCGCCAGCAGCCAAGAGTTTCGGCAGGGGAAAGAGACCCAGTACTTC.